A single sample is the source of the 8 T cell receptor beta chains below, sequenced in a study of blood T cell repertoires in COVID-19. Sequencing was performed with immunoSEQ multiplex PCR; in TCRdb, only in-frame clones are kept and a portion is missing. The sample has nearly 110,000 clones; approximately 80% are singletons. Sequencing was carried out using peripheral blood. Every receptor here comes from a woman aged 60-75 years with acute or convalescent COVID-19.

The rearrangement uses TRBV19 and TRBJ1-5, with 9 bases fitting TRBD1. The CDR3 is 14 amino acids. Germline CDR1 is LNHDA and CDR2 is SQIVND (reference sequence). The V gene end was trimmed by 5 bases and the J gene end by 7 bases; junction bases not matched to a gene: 6. The CDR3 sequence is CASSPGQGKQPQHF. As DNA, the CDR3 is TGTGCCAGTAGTCCAGGACAGGGGAAGCAGCCCCAGCATTTT.

J is TRBJ2-7 and V is TRBV6-5; a weak D match, TRBD2 (5 bases). Germline V gene sequence: CDR1 MNHEY, CDR2 SVGAGI. CDR3 length equals 15 residues. V lost 10 bases, J lost 4 bases, and 23 bases lay in between. The CDR3 coding sequence is TGTGCCACCTCACTTCCATTGGGGAGCCGATACGAGCAGTACTTC. It specifies CATSLPLGSRYEQYF.

This clone was seen just once. The rearrangement links TRBV19 to TRBJ2-3; D remains unclear. V lost 2 bases and J lost 2, with 8 bases in between. The germline gives CDR1 LNHDA, CDR2 SQIVND (reference sequence). CDR3 size: 14 residues. The CDR3, as DNA: TGTGCCAGTAGTATAACACAGAACACAGATACGCAGTATTTT. This translates into CASSITQNTDTQYF.

The V gene is TRBV27, the J gene TRBJ2-5; D is perhaps TRBD1 (5 bases). V shed 7 bases and J shed 1 base, with 19 bases lying between them. This CDR3 has 16 residues. Germline values: CDR1 MNHEY, CDR2 SMNVEV (reference sequence). DNA of the CDR3: TGTGCCAGCAAAAAGTACTCGCCAGGGCGCCAAGAGACCCAGTACTTC. The encoded protein is CASKKYSPGRQETQYF.

The V call is TRBV18, the J call TRBJ1-2; 7 bases are shared with TRBD1. V lost 4 bases and J lost 3; bases outside the gene matches: 8. There are 15 residues in the CDR3. CDR1 is KGHSH and CDR2 is LQKENI in the germline V gene. The CDR3 bases are TGTGCCAGCTCACTCCGACAGGGTCTTGACTATGGCTACACCTTC. Its translation is CASSLRQGLDYGYTF.

The V call is TRBV5-8, the J call TRBJ1-1; possible D gene TRBD1, 5 bases. This CDR3 region has 14 residues. CDR1 is SGHTS and CDR2 is YDEGEE in the germline V gene. V was clipped by 4 bases and J by 0 bases, with 10 bases between them. The CDR3 protein is CASSQGQVNTEAFF. The CDR3 region has the DNA TGTGCCAGCAGCCAAGGACAAGTGAACACTGAAGCTTTCTTT.

CDR3 sequence reads: CASSLVDAGNKQFF. The CDR3 DNA sequence: TGTGCCAGCAGCTTGGTCGACGCGGGAAACAAGCAGTTCTTC. V and J are TRBV5-4 and TRBJ2-1; D is perhaps TRBD2 (6 bases). This CDR3 spans 14 amino acids. The V gene's germline CDR1 is SGHNT and CDR2 YYREEE (reference sequence). Trimming took 0 bases from V and 11 from J, leaving 15 bases between them.

The chain couples TRBV10-1 to TRBJ2-3; 12 positions agree with TRBD2. The ends lost 2 bases at V and 6 bases at J; junction bases unmatched: 6. Germline loops: CDR1 WNHNN, CDR2 SYGVQD (reference sequence). The CDR3 loop spans 16 amino acids. CDR3 loop: CASSEPGLAGPDTQYF. DNA for the CDR3: TGCGCCAGCAGTGAGCCGGGACTAGCGGGCCCCGATACGCAGTATTTT.